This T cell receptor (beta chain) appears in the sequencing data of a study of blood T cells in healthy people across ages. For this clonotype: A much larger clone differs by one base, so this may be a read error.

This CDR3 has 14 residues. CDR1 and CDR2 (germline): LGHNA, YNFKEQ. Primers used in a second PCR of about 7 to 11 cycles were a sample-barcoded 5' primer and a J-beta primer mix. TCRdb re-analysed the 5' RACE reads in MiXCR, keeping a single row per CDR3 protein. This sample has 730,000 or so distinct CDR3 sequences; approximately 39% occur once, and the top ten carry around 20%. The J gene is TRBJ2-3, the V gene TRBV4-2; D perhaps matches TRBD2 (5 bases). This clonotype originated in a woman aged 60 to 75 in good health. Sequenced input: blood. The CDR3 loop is CAGSQEDRRDTQYF. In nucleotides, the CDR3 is TGTGCCGGCAGCCAAGAGGATAGGAGGGATACGCAGTATTTT.